A single sample is the source of the 15 T cell receptor beta chains below, sequenced in a study of blood T cell repertoires in COVID-19. Sequenced by immunoSEQ multiplex PCR; TCRdb stores in-frame clones only, minus some. In the table there are roughly 260,000 clones, around 90% of which are singletons. The specimen was peripheral blood. The receptors derive from a person aged 18 to 35 with COVID-19, enrolled during active disease.

This chain joins TRBV4-2 and TRBJ1-5, with 7 bases identical to TRBD1. Germline loops: CDR1 LGHNA, CDR2 YNFKEQ. V shed 0 bases and J 11 bases; nucleotides not matched to a gene: 4. The CDR3 spans 13 residues. The CDR3 bases are TGTGCCAGCAGCCAAGATCTGACAGGGTCCCAGCATTTT. It codes for CASSQDLTGSQHF.

This sequence joins TRBV28 and TRBJ2-7; tentatively, D is TRBD2 (7 bases). The germline gives CDR1 MDHEN, CDR2 SYDVKM. V lost 1 base and J lost 4, with 14 bases in between. This CDR3 has 15 residues. The chain's CDR3 is CASSLFGGPLYEQYF. The CDR3 DNA reads as TGTGCCAGCAGTTTATTCGGGGGGCCCCTATACGAGCAGTACTTC. Drawing the rest from reference TRBV28 and TRBJ2-7, the complete variable domain is DVKVTQSSRYLVKRTGEKVFLECVQDMDHENMFWYRQDPGLGLRLIYFSYDVKMKEKGDIPEGYSVSREKKERFSLILESASTNQTSMYLCASSLFGGPLYEQYFGPGTRLTVT.

V and J are TRBV5-4 and TRBJ2-7, with 7 positions matching TRBD1. The ends lost 0 bases at V and 2 bases at J; junction bases unmatched: 8. The CDR3 runs 16 residues. CDR1 SGHNT and CDR2 YYREEE come from the germline V gene (reference sequence). As DNA, the CDR3 is TGTGCCAGCAGCTTGGGTCCAGGGGGTCCAACCTACGAGCAGTACTTC. Its protein is CASSLGPGGPTYEQYF.

The chain combines TRBV6-2 or TRBV6-3 with TRBJ2-1; 9 nucleotides line up with TRBD2. Trimming at V came to 4 bases and at J to 5 bases, leaving 9 bases not matched to a gene. In germline, CDR1 is MNHEY, CDR2 SVGEGT. The CDR3 sequence is 16 residues long. The CDR3 DNA reads as TGTGCCAGCAGTTTTCGTGCGGGAGGGCCTCACAATGAGCAGTTCTTC. Translated, it gives CASSFRAGGPHNEQFF.

The gene calls are TRBV3-1 (or the pseudogene TRBV3-2) and TRBJ2-1, with TRBD2 identical over 9 bases. CDR1 is LGHDT, CDR2 YNNKEL, per germline (reference sequence). This CDR3 spans 14 amino acids. V was pared by 4 bases and J by 4 bases, with 2 bases of the junction left unmatched. The CDR3 DNA is TGTGCCAGCAGCCTTACTAGCGGGTACAATGAGCAGTTCTTC. This encodes CASSLTSGYNEQFF.

The chain combines TRBV4-3 with TRBJ1-4, with D tentatively TRBD1 (5 bases). CDR1 is LGHNA and CDR2 is YSLEER in the germline V gene. The CDR3 is 13 amino acids. V shed 3 bases and J shed 7 bases, with 9 bases lying between them. CDR3 in amino acids: CASSQGPGEKLFF. The CDR3 DNA sequence: TGCGCCAGCAGCCAGGGGCCTGGTGAAAAACTGTTTTTT.

CDR3 region: CASSQEGGPTDTQYF. As DNA, the CDR3 is TGCGCCAGCAGCCAAGAGGGCGGGCCCACAGATACGCAGTATTTT. This rearrangement joins TRBV4-3 to TRBJ2-3, with a possible D match to TRBD2 (5 bases). The CDR3 has 15 residues. Germline lookup yields CDR1 LGHNA and CDR2 YSLEER. V was trimmed by 0 bases and J by 2 bases, leaving 9 bases between them.

The genes are TRBV2 and TRBJ2-7; 8 nucleotides line up with TRBD1. The ends lost 6 bases at V and 3 bases at J; junction bases unmatched: 13. The V gene's germline CDR1 is SNHLY and CDR2 FYNNEI. The CDR3 spans 16 residues. CDR3 coding DNA: TGTGCCAGCAGCGTCTCGGACAGGGAGGTCAGCTACGAGCAGTACTTC. Translating it yields CASSVSDREVSYEQYF.

This clone has only one observation. The chain uses TRBV24-1 and TRBJ2-7; 11 bases agree with TRBD1. The germline CDR1 and CDR2 sequences are KGHDR and SFDVKD. This CDR3 has 17 amino acids. After removal of 7 bases from V and 5 bases from J, the junction contained 15 bases not matched to a gene. The CDR3 sequence: CATSPGQGEPKFHEQYF. Written as DNA, the CDR3 is TGTGCCACCAGCCCGGGACAGGGGGAACCGAAATTCCACGAGCAGTACTTC.

The chain recombines TRBV27 with TRBJ1-1; 8 bases map to TRBD1. The CDR3 loop spans 14 amino acids. The V and J ends lost 5 bases and 3 bases, in that order; junction bases with no gene match: 5. Germline CDR1 is MNHEY and CDR2 is SMNVEV (reference sequence). CDR3 in amino acids: CASSPDRADTEAFF. The CDR3, as DNA: TGTGCCAGCAGTCCGGACAGGGCGGACACTGAAGCTTTCTTT.

The chain links TRBV5-4 to TRBJ1-1; no reliable D call. CDR3 length equals 14 residues. Germline V gene data show CDR1 as SGHNT and CDR2 as YYREEE (reference sequence). Trimming took 3 bases from V and 4 from J, leaving 13 bases between them. In nucleotides, the CDR3 is TGTGCCAGCAGCTCGCCCTCGGGGAGCACTGAAGCTTTCTTT. This translates into CASSSPSGSTEAFF.

The V and J genes are TRBV6-4 and TRBJ1-1, with 7 bases fitting TRBD1. Germline CDR1 and CDR2: MRHNA and SNTAGT. J gave up 2 bases and V 9 bases, and 9 bases lay outside the gene matches. The CDR3 extends over 14 amino acids. The CDR3 DNA reads as TGTGCCAGTTCCAGGACAGGAACTAACACTGAAGCTTTCTTT. Protein: CASSRTGTNTEAFF.

The chain employs TRBV5-8 and TRBJ1-6; possible D gene TRBD1, 6 bases. Deletions cut 4 bases from V and 3 bases from J, with 14 bases between. Germline lookup yields CDR1 SGHTS and CDR2 YDEGEE. The CDR3 has 16 amino acids. In DNA, the CDR3 is TGTGCCAGCAGCCACCGGGACACCCTCTATAATTCACCCCTCCACTTT. This translates into CASSHRDTLYNSPLHF. The full variable domain, completed using reference TRBV5-8 and TRBJ1-6, is EAGVTQSPTHLIKTRGQQATLRCSPISGHTSVYWYQQALGLGLQFLLWYDEGEERNRGNFPPRFSGRQFPNYSSELNVNALELEDSALYLCASSHRDTLYNSPLHFGNGTRLTVT.

The DNA for the CDR3 is TGTGCCAGCAGCTTTAACCTAGCGGGAGGCGAGCAGTACTTC. It is translated as CASSFNLAGGEQYF. The chain combines TRBV5-4 with TRBJ2-7; 11 bases fit TRBD2. There are 14 residues in the CDR3. Germline V lookup: CDR1 SGHNT, CDR2 YYREEE (reference sequence). V was pared by 2 bases and J by 6 bases, with 4 bases of the junction left unmatched. The whole variable domain, filled in from reference TRBV5-4 and TRBJ2-7, reads ETGVTQSPTHLIKTRGQQVTLRCSSQSGHNTVSWYQQALGQGPQFIFQYYREEENGRGNFPPRFSGLQFPNYSSELNVNALELDDSALYLCASSFNLAGGEQYFGPGTRLTVT.

The chain employs TRBV7-2 and TRBJ1-4; 9 bases are a match to TRBD1. This CDR3 spans 15 amino acids. Germline values: CDR1 SGHTA, CDR2 FQGNSA. J lost 6 bases, V lost 5 bases, and 7 bases had no gene match. This chain's CDR3 is CASSPRRTGDEKLFF. The CDR3 DNA reads TGTGCCAGCAGCCCTCGCCGGACAGGGGATGAAAAACTGTTTTTT.